The entry below describes one T cell receptor (beta chain). What it recognizes is unknown. The V gene's germline CDR1 is MDHEN and CDR2 SYDVKM. Trimming cost V 3 bases and J 3 bases, with 12 bases left between them. The CDR3 is 15 amino acids. This sample stems from a study of ipilimumab plus nivolumab after autologous stem cell transplantation. Study in general: The myeloma cohort included high-risk transplant-naive patients and patients relapsing within 3 years of a first autologous transplant.

Method: immunoSEQ multiplex PCR; TCRdb's copy keeps in-frame clones and lacks some. This table has a few thousand clones, 75% to 95% appearing once. Patients got ipilimumab 1 mg/kg beginning 14 to 28 days post-transplant. Findings and limits, study-wide: Per the authors, repertoire, Treg and microbiota data justify further study.

This receptor was obtained from a male donor with multiple myeloma. The sequencing here drew on PBMCs, taken in a trial of ipilimumab plus nivolumab as post-transplant consolidation. V is TRBV28 and J is TRBJ2-1; no firm D call. The chain's CDR3 is CASSFFPGHYNEQFF. The DNA of the CDR3 is TGTGCCAGCAGTTTCTTTCCCGGGCACTACAATGAGCAGTTCTTC.